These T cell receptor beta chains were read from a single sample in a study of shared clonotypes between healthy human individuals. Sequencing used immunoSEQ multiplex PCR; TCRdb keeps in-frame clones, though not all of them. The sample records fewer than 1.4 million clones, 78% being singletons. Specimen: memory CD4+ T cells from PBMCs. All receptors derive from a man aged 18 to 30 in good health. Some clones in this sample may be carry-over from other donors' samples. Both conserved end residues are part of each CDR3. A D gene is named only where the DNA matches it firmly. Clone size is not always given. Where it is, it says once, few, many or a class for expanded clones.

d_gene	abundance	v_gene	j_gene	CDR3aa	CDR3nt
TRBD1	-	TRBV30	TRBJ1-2	CAWSSGQGIGYTF	TGTGCCTGGAGTAGCGGACAGGGGATCGGCTACACCTTC
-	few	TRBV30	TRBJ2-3	CAWSVRQGIADTQYF	TGTGCCTGGAGTGTACGTCAGGGGATCGCAGATACGCAGTATTTT
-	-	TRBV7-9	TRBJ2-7	CASSTQGYEQYF	TGTGCCAGCAGCACTCAGGGTTACGAGCAGTACTTC
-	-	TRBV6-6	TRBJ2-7	CASSGRSYEQYF	TGTGCCAGCAGTGGGCGCTCCTACGAGCAGTACTTC
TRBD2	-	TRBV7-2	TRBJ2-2	CASSHLSLAGANTGELFF	TGTGCCAGCAGCCATCTTAGTCTAGCGGGAGCGAACACCGGGGAGCTGTTTTTT
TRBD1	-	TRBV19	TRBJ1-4	CASSVQGIHEKLFF	TGTGCCAGTAGTGTACAGGGGATCCACGAAAAACTGTTTTTT
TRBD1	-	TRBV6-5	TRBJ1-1	CASSPGTALEAFF	TGTGCCAGCAGTCCCGGGACAGCCCTTGAAGCTTTCTTT
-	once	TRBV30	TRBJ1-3	CAWNLGYSGNTIYF	TGTGCCTGGAATTTGGGATACTCTGGAAACACCATATATTTT
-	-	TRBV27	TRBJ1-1	CASSIAQGPIVLTEAFF	TGTGCCAGCAGTATAGCACAGGGTCCTATAGTTCTCACTGAAGCTTTCTTT
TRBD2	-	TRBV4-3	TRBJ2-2	CASSQEASGSRYTGELFF	TGCGCCAGCAGCCAAGAGGCTAGCGGGAGTAGGTACACCGGGGAGCTGTTTTTT
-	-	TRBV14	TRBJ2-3	CASSQETRPLPSDTQYF	TGTGCCAGCAGCCAAGAAACCAGGCCCTTACCGTCAGATACGCAGTATTTT
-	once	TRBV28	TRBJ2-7	CASTIARGRQPAHEQYF	TGTGCCAGCACCATTGCTCGGGGGAGACAGCCAGCCCACGAGCAGTACTTC
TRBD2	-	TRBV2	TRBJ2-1	CASSEGLAGGGRTRSYNEQFF	TGTGCCAGCAGTGAGGGACTAGCGGGAGGGGGCCGCACCCGCTCCTACAATGAGCAGTTCTTC
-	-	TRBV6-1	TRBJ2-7	CASRMEAEPWDEQYF	TGTGCCAGCAGAATGGAGGCGGAGCCGTGGGACGAGCAGTACTTC
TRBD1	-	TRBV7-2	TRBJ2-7	CASSSEPGQGVREQYF	TGTGCCAGCAGCTCGGAACCGGGACAGGGTGTTAGGGAGCAGTACTTC
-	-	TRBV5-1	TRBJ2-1	CASSPLGYNEQFF	TGCGCCAGCAGCCCACTAGGCTACAATGAGCAGTTCTTC
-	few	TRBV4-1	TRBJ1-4	CASSRRLGEKLFF	TGCGCCAGCAGTCGGAGGCTTGGGGAAAAACTGTTTTTT
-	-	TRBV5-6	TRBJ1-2	CASSSPEWGSGGYTF	TGTGCCAGCAGCTCCCCAGAATGGGGCTCGGGTGGCTACACCTTC
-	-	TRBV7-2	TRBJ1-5	CASSLGARGNQPQHF	TGTGCCAGCAGCTTAGGAGCACGGGGAAATCAGCCCCAGCATTTT
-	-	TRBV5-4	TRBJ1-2	CASSFPGSGYTF	TGTGCCAGCAGCTTCCCGGGGAGCGGCTACACCTTC
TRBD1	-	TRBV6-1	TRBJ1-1	CASSYGQGAGAFF	TGTGCCAGCAGCTATGGACAGGGCGCGGGAGCTTTCTTT
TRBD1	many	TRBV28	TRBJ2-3	CASSPGGADKDTQYF	TGTGCCAGCAGTCCAGGGGGCGCGGATAAGGATACGCAGTATTTT
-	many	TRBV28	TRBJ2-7	CASSLSGEQYF	TGTGCCAGCAGCCTCTCTGGTGAGCAGTACTTC
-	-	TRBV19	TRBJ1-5	CASRDVGPLPQHF	TGTGCCAGTAGGGATGTCGGACCCCTGCCCCAGCATTTT
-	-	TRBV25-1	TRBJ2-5	CASSEFIDFQETQYF	TGTGCCAGCAGTGAATTTATAGACTTTCAAGAGACCCAGTACTTC
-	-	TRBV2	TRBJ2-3	CASRARPSTDTQYF	TGTGCCAGCAGGGCTCGGCCTAGCACAGATACGCAGTATTTT